Sequencing of this T cell receptor beta chain was carried out in a study of shared clonotypes between healthy human individuals. Study observations and caveats: Approximately 4.6% of naive CD4 clonotypes were shared across a few donors. It was the few donors that limited the genetic and exposure-history diversity represented.

CDR3 size: 14 residues. Trimming removed 4 bases from V and 7 bases from J, with 14 bases in between. Germline V lookup: CDR1 SGHTA, CDR2 FQGNSA. Remarks on this clone: Its antigen is not known.

Genomic DNA from each subset was divided evenly over several immunoSEQ plates. Around 220 ng DNA, 25,000 to 30,000 T cell genomes, went into each sorted-subset replicate PCR. Some clones are missing from TCRdb's copy, which holds only in-frame ones; the method was immunoSEQ multiplex PCR. The data hold roughly 2.5 million clones, with more than 80% observed a single time. Sequencing was performed on naive CD4+ T cells sorted from blood. Described subset: CD45RA+ positively selected. The chain couples TRBV7-2 to TRBJ1-5; maybe TRBD1 (6 bases). The sequence was collected from a man between 18 and 29 years old in good health. The CDR3 protein is CASSSNRESQPQHF. The CDR3 DNA is TGTGCCAGCAGCTCCAACAGGGAGAGCCAGCCCCAGCATTTT.